Reported below is one T cell receptor beta chain. Its matching antigen is unknown. Gene names follow the mouse nomenclature. The CDR3 end falls 4 residues outside the read, so it is completed with the germline J gene. The germline V gene encodes CDR1 NSQYPW and CDR2 LRSPGD (reference sequence). There are 14 residues in the CDR3. Isolated RNA was reverse transcribed into cDNA used as the sequencing template. The data were produced by immunoSEQ multiplex PCR, yet TCRdb's version contains in-frame clones alone and is incomplete. This sample carries roughly 120,000 clones, none of them present only once. The data were obtained in a study of CD8+ T cells in alopecia areata. Study context: Donor skin was harvested from approximately 6-12-month-old C3H/HeJ mice with spontaneous alopecia and grafted onto roughly 6-10-week-old female C3H/HeJ recipients. Study observations and caveats: Mouse data revealed clearer TCR sharing than patient data did, a gap possibly tied to HLA. When scalp samples are sequenced, resident alphabeta T cells of normal skin are also captured. For lesional scalp, especially alopecia totalis/universalis, clonality was higher than in normal scalp.

V usage is TRBV1 and J usage is TRBJ2-5; weak D call: TRBD1 (6 bases). The TCR originated in a C3H/HeJ mouse with alopecia areata. This strain has MHC haplotype H2-k. Material for sequencing was lesional skin. The covered CDR3 bases are TGCACCTGCAGTGCAGGGGACAAAAAAGAC. This encodes CTCSAGDKKD. The full-length CDR3 reads as CTCSAGDKKDTQYF. Variable domain in full (rest from reference TRBV1 and TRBJ2-5): VTLLEQNPRWRLVPRGQAVNLRCILKNSQYPWMSWYQQDLQKQLQWLFTLRSPGDKEVKSLPGADYLATRVTDTELRLQVANMSQGRTLYCTCSAGDKKDTQYFGPGTRLLVL.